These 19 T cell receptor beta chains came from one sample sequenced in a study of cytomegalovirus exposure and HLA in healthy donors. PCR amplification relied on 60 Vbeta primers (plus 13 Jbeta primers). Assay used: immunoSEQ multiplex PCR; TCRdb lists only in-frame clones, some missing. The sample holds 200,000 to 250,000 clones, 82% seen once. Sequencing was done on a sample of PBMCs. These TCRs come from a woman aged 40-49 years in good health and CMV-seropositive.

Remarks on this clone: A read error may produce the germline difference seen at one junction end. The V and J genes are TRBV30 and TRBJ1-6; no clear D. The CDR3 extends over 13 amino acids. CDR1 is GTSNPN and CDR2 is SVGIG in the germline V gene (reference sequence). In DNA form, the CDR3 reads TGTGCCTGGCAGGAGGCCTACAATTCACCCCTCCACTTT. Residues: CAWQEAYNSPLHF.

The chain uses TRBV4-2 and TRBJ2-1, with 11 bases aligning to TRBD2. The CDR3 spans 17 residues. Germline CDR1 reads LGHNA; CDR2 reads YNFKEQ. V shed 1 base and J 1 base; nucleotides not matched to a gene: 3. CDR3 nucleotides: TGTGCCAGCAGCCAAGTTACTAGCGGGGGATCCTACAATGAGCAGTTCTTC. As protein: CASSQVTSGGSYNEQFF.

The gene calls are TRBV10-3 and TRBJ2-3, with 9 bases that match TRBD1. The trim removed 4 bases at V and 5 bases at J, leaving 13 bases unmatched. The length of the CDR3 is 17 residues. Germline values: CDR1 ENHRY, CDR2 SYGVKD. This chain's CDR3 is CAISATKTGGPQDTQYF. The CDR3 coding sequence is TGTGCCATCAGTGCCACCAAGACAGGGGGTCCCCAAGATACGCAGTATTTT.

V and J are TRBV6-5 and TRBJ2-3, with 11 bases aligning to TRBD1. The V gene's germline CDR1 is MNHEY and CDR2 SVGAGI. The CDR3 runs to 14 residues. V was pared by 6 bases and J by 6 bases, with 5 bases of the junction left unmatched. CDR3 in amino acids: CASSWTGGRDTQYF. The CDR3 DNA reads as TGTGCCAGCAGCTGGACAGGGGGCAGGGATACGCAGTATTTT.

The V and J genes are TRBV6-6 and TRBJ1-2, with 7 bases lining up with TRBD1. Trimming removed 2 bases from V and 7 bases from J; junction bases left unmatched: 10. Germline V lookup: CDR1 MNHNY, CDR2 SVGAGI (reference sequence). The CDR3 totals 15 residues. In DNA, the CDR3 is TGTGCCAGCAGTTACCGTTTGGAGGGGGCAGGTGGCTACACCTTC. Translation: CASSYRLEGAGGYTF.

This clone was seen a handful of times. This chain uses TRBV4-3 with TRBJ2-1; TRBD1 matches at 8 bases. The CDR3 is made up of 15 amino acids. Germline CDR1 and CDR2: LGHNA and YSLEER. Losses at the gene ends were 2 bases for V and 4 bases for J; bases not matched to a gene: 4. Written as DNA, the CDR3 is TGCGCCAGCAGCCAATCCAGGGGGCTTTACAATGAGCAGTTCTTC. Protein product: CASSQSRGLYNEQFF.

This chain connects TRBV27 to TRBJ2-2; perhaps TRBD2 as D (5 bases). Germline loops: CDR1 MNHEY, CDR2 SMNVEV (reference sequence). The CDR3 spans 10 residues. V was clipped by 11 bases and J by 5 bases, with 6 bases between them. The CDR3 DNA is TGTGCCCCGGGGACCGGGGAGCTGTTTTTT. Amino acids: CAPGTGELFF.

Regarding this clone: A junction end diverges from the germline sequence, so it may reflect a read error. This chain connects TRBV7-2 to TRBJ2-5; TRBD1 agrees at 8 bases. The CDR3 extends over 14 amino acids. Germline V gives CDR1 SGHTA, CDR2 FQGNSA. CDR3 residues: CASSFPGGQEAQYF. In DNA, the CDR3 is TGTGCCAGCAGCTTCCCAGGGGGCCAAGAGGCCCAGTACTTC.

The chain is built from TRBV7-2 and TRBJ1-2, with D tentatively TRBD1 (6 bases). Germline CDR1 and CDR2: SGHTA and FQGNSA. The CDR3 length is 14 residues. Trimming left V 1 base short and J 8 bases short, with 14 bases between. The CDR3 sequence is CASSLVFQGRGYTF. DNA of the CDR3: TGTGCCAGCAGCTTAGTGTTCCAGGGGCGGGGCTACACCTTC. Full variable domain (rest looked up from reference TRBV7-2 and TRBJ1-2): GAGVSQSPSNKVTEKGKDVELRCDPISGHTALYWYRQSLGQGLEFLIYFQGNSAPDKSGLPSDRFSAERTGGSVSTLTIQRTQQEDSAVYLCASSLVFQGRGYTFGSGTRLTVV.

This rearrangement joins TRBV6-5 to TRBJ1-5; 10 nucleotides match TRBD1. Trimming took 3 bases from V and 3 from J; bases not matched to a gene: 2. The CDR3 is 15 residues long. Germline V gene lookup returns CDR1 MNHEY and CDR2 SVGAGI. DNA of the CDR3: TGTGCCAGCAGTTATGGACAGGGGGTCAATCAGCCCCAGCATTTT. It yields the protein CASSYGQGVNQPQHF.

This clone was recorded only once. The genes are TRBV5-1 and TRBJ2-6, with D unclear. The CDR3 is 18 residues long. V was cut by 0 bases and J by 0 bases, with 13 bases left in between. The germline gives CDR1 SGHRS, CDR2 YFSETQ. The CDR3 loop reads CASSLATVFNSGANVLTF. The CDR3 nucleotides read TGCGCCAGCAGCTTGGCTACGGTTTTTAACTCTGGGGCCAACGTCCTGACTTTC.

The chain links TRBV27 to TRBJ1-2; D is uncertain. The germline CDR1 and CDR2 sequences are MNHEY and SMNVEV (reference sequence). The CDR3 consists of 13 residues. Deletions cut 2 bases from V and 0 bases from J, with 4 bases between. The CDR3 DNA reads as TGTGCCAGCAGTTTAACAGCTAACTATGGCTACACCTTC. Translated: CASSLTANYGYTF.

This clone was observed a handful of times. The J gene is TRBJ2-5, the V gene TRBV5-8; TRBD1 matches 10 bases. Germline assignment: CDR1 SGHTS and CDR2 YDEGEE. J gave up 2 bases and V 2 bases, and 3 bases lay outside the gene matches. The length of the CDR3 is 15 residues. The DNA for the CDR3 is TGTGCCAGCAGCTTAGGGACAGGGGTACAAGAGACCCAGTACTTC. The encoded protein is CASSLGTGVQETQYF.

The chain links TRBV6-1 to TRBJ2-5; TRBD1 aligns across 8 bases. This CDR3 is 13 amino acids long. CDR1 is MNHNS and CDR2 is SASEGT in the germline V gene. Trimming cost V 4 bases and J 4 bases; bases outside gene matches: 2. The CDR3 is CASSGTGRETQYF. The CDR3 nucleotides read TGTGCCAGCAGTGGGACAGGGAGAGAGACCCAGTACTTC.

The rearrangement uses TRBV30 and TRBJ2-2; 10 bases align to TRBD2. Per the germline V gene, CDR1 is GTSNPN and CDR2 is SVGIG (reference sequence). V shed 5 bases and J 7 bases; nucleotides not matched to a gene: 4. The CDR3 totals 13 residues. As DNA, the CDR3 is TGTGCCTGGTCTAGCGGGAGCGGCGGGGAGCTGTTTTTT. Translation: CAWSSGSGGELFF.

The V and J genes are TRBV15 and TRBJ1-5, with D tentatively TRBD1 (6 bases). CDR3 length equals 16 residues. V dropped 2 bases and J dropped 0 bases, with 11 bases sitting between them. Germline CDR1 LNHNV, CDR2 YYDKDF (reference sequence). In DNA, the CDR3 is TGTGCCACCAGCAGAAGACAGGTTTCTAGCAATCAGCCCCAGCATTTT. It specifies CATSRRQVSSNQPQHF.

This chain connects TRBV5-4 to TRBJ1-1, with D hard to call. This CDR3 comprises 15 residues. Trimming took 3 bases from V and 2 from J, leaving 14 bases between them. CDR1 and CDR2 (germline): SGHNT, YYREEE (reference sequence). The CDR3: CASSSTTYRNTEAFF. CDR3 bases: TGTGCCAGCAGCTCAACGACATATCGAAACACTGAAGCTTTCTTT.

The rearrangement joins TRBV7-3 to TRBJ2-7, with D perhaps matching TRBD1 (5 bases). The CDR3 has 14 amino acids. From germline, CDR1 is SGHTA and CDR2 FQGTGA. The ends were cut back, 1 base at V and 5 bases at J, with 12 bases in the middle. CDR3 coding DNA: TGTGCCAGCAGCTTAATACCGACAGCAGACGAGCAGTACTTC. This translates into CASSLIPTADEQYF.

This clone was found once. The chain joins TRBV6-5 to TRBJ2-3; 10 bases align to TRBD2. J gave up 5 bases and V 8 bases, and 10 bases lay outside the gene matches. The germline V gene encodes CDR1 MNHEY and CDR2 SVGAGI. The CDR3 loop spans 15 amino acids. CDR3 sequence reads: CASAPLAGAKDTQYF. For the CDR3, the DNA is TGTGCCAGCGCCCCCCTAGCGGGAGCAAAAGATACGCAGTATTTT.